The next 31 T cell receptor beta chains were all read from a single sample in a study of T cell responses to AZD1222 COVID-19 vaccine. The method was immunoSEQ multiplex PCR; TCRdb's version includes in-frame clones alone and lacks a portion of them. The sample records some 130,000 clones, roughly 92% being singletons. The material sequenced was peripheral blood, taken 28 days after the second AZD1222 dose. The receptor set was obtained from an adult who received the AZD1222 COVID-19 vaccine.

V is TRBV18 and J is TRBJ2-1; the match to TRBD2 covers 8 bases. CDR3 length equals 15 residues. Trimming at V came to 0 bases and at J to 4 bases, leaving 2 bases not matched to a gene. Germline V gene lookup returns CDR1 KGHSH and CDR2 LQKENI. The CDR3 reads CASSPPGGDYNEQFF. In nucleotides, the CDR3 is TGTGCCAGCTCACCACCCGGGGGGGATTACAATGAGCAGTTCTTC. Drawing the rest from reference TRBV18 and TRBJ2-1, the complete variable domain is NAGVMQNPRHLVRRRGQEARLRCSPMKGHSHVYWYRQLPEEGLKFMVYLQKENIIDESGMPKERFSAEFPKEGPSILRIQQVVRGDSAAYFCASSPPGGDYNEQFFGPGTRLTVL.

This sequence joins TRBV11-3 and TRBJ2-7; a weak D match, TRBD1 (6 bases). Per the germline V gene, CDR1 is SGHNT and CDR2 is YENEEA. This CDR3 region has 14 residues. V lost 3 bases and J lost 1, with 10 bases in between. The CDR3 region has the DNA TGTGCCAGCAGCTTCCGACAGGCATCCTACGAGCAGTACTTC. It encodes CASSFRQASYEQYF.

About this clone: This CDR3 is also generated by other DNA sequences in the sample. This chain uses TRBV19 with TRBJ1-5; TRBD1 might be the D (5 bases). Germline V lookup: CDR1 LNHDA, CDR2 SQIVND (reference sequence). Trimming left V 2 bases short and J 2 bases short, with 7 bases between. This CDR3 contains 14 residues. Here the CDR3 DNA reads TGTGCCAGTAGTATAACCAGGGGCAATCAGCCCCAGCATTTT. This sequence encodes CASSITRGNQPQHF.

The CDR3 nucleotides read TGTGCCAGCAGCCAAGATCCACAGGGGGCAGGAGGAAACACCATATATTTT. Protein product: CASSQDPQGAGGNTIYF. This rearrangement joins TRBV4-2 to TRBJ1-3; the match to TRBD1 covers 9 bases. The CDR3 sequence is 17 residues long. J gave up 4 bases and V 0 bases, and 7 bases lay outside the gene matches. The germline CDR1 and CDR2 sequences are LGHNA and YNFKEQ.

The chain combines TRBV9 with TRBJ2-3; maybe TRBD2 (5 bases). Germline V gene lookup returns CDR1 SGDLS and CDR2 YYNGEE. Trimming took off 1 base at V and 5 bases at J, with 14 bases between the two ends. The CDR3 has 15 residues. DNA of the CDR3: TGTGCCAGCAGCGTATACGGGGTTCATCAAGATACGCAGTATTTT. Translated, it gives CASSVYGVHQDTQYF.

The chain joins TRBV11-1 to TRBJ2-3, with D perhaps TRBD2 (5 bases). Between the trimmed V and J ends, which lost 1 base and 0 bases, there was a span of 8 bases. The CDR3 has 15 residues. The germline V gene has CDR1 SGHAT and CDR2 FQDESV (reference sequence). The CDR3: CASSLEGGSTDTQYF. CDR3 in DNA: TGTGCCAGCAGCTTAGAGGGCGGGAGCACAGATACGCAGTATTTT.

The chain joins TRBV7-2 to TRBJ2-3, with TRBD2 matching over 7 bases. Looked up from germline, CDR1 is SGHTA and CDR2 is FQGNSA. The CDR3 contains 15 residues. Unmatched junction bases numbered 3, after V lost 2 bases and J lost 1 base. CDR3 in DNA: TGTGCCAGCAGCTTAATGGCGGGGGGCACAGATACGCAGTATTTT. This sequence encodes CASSLMAGGTDTQYF.

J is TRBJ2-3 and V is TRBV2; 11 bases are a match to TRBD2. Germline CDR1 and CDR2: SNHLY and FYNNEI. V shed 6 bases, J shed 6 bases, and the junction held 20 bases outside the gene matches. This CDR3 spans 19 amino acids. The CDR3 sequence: CASSVLGGPGASGRDTQYF. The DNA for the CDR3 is TGTGCCAGCAGCGTCCTCGGAGGCCCAGGGGCTAGCGGGAGGGATACGCAGTATTTT.

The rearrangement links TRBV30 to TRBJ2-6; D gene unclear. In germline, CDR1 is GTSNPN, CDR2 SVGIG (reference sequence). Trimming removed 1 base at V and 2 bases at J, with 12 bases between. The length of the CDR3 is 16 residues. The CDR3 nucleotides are TGTGCCTGGAGTGGAAGGCGGCTGACTGGGGCCAACGTCCTGACTTTC. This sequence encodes CAWSGRRLTGANVLTF.

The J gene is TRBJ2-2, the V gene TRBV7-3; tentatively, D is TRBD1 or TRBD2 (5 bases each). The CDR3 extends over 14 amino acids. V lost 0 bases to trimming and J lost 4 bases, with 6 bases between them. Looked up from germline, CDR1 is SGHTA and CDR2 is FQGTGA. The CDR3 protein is CASSLTGVTGELFF. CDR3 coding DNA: TGTGCCAGCAGCTTAACGGGGGTCACCGGGGAGCTGTTTTTT.

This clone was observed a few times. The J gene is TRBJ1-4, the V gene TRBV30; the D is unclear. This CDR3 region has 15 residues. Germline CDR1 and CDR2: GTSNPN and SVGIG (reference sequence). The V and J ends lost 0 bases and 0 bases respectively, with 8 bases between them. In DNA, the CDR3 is TGTGCCTGGAGTGTATCTCAGACAACTAATGAAAAACTGTTTTTT. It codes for CAWSVSQTTNEKLFF.

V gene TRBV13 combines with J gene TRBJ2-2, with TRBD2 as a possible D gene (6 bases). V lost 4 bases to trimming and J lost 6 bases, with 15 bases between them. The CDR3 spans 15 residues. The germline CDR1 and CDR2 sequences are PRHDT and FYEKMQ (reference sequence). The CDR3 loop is CASSYVTRDAGELFF. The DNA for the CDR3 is TGTGCCAGCAGCTACGTGACTAGAGATGCCGGGGAGCTGTTTTTT.

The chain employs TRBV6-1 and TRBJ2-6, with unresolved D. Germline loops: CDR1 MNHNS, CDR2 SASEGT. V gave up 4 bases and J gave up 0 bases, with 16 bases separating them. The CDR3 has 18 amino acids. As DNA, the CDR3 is TGTGCCAGCAGTGCCCTAGGGTTCGAGGTCTCTGGGGCCAACGTCCTGACTTTC. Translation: CASSALGFEVSGANVLTF.

The CDR3 is CASSPLGQGRAYEQYF. CDR3 bases: TGTGCCAGCTCACCACTGGGACAGGGGAGAGCCTACGAGCAGTACTTC. The chain carries TRBV18 and TRBJ2-7, with 10 bases matching TRBD1. With V trimmed by 1 base and J by 2 bases, 5 bases remained unmatched. This CDR3 spans 16 amino acids. Germline-derived CDR1 and CDR2 are KGHSH and LQKENI.

CDR3 bases: TGTGCCACCAGCAGAGGGACAGGGGAGACCCAGTACTTC. This gives the protein CATSRGTGETQYF. V and J are TRBV15 and TRBJ2-5; TRBD1 matches at 8 bases. The germline CDR1 and CDR2 sequences are LNHNV and YYDKDF (reference sequence). V lost 1 base, J lost 5 bases, and 0 bases stayed unmatched. The CDR3 is 13 amino acids. Full variable domain (rest looked up from reference TRBV15 and TRBJ2-5): DAMVIQNPRYQVTQFGKPVTLSCSQTLNHNVMYWYQQKSSQAPKLLFHYYDKDFNNEADTPDNFQSRRPNTSFCFLDIRSPGLGDTAMYLCATSRGTGETQYFGPGTRLLVL.

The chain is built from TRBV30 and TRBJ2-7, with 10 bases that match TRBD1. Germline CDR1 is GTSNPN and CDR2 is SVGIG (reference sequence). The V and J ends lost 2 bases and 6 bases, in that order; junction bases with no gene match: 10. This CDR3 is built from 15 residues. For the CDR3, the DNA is TGTGCCTGGAGTCTAACCCACGGGACAGGGGCCGAGCAGTACTTC. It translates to CAWSLTHGTGAEQYF.

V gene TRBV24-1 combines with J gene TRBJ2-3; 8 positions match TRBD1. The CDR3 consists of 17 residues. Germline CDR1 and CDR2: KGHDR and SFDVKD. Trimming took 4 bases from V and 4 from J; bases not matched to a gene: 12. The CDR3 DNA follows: TGTGCCACCAGTGACAATAGACAGGGGCCCCACCCAGATACGCAGTATTTT. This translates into CATSDNRQGPHPDTQYF.

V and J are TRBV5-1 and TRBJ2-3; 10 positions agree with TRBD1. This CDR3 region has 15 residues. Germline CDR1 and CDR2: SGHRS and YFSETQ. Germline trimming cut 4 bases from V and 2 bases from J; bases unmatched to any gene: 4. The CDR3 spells CASSPTGGYTDTQYF. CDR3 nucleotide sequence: TGCGCCAGCAGCCCGACAGGGGGCTACACAGATACGCAGTATTTT.

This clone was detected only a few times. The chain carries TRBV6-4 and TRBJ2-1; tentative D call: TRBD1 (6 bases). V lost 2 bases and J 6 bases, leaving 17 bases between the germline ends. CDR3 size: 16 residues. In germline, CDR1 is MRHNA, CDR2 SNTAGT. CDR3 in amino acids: CASSDLRGDLFNEQFF. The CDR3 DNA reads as TGTGCCAGCAGTGACCTCAGGGGAGACCTTTTCAATGAGCAGTTCTTC.

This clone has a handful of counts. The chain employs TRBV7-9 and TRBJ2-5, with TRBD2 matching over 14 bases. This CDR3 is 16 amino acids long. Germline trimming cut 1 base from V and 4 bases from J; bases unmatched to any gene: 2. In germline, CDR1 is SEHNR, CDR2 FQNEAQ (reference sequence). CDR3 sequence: CASSLEGTSGRETQYF. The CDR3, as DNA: TGTGCCAGCAGCTTAGAGGGGACTAGCGGGAGAGAGACCCAGTACTTC. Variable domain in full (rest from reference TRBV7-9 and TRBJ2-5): DTGVSQNPRHKITKRGQNVTFRCDPISEHNRLYWYRQTLGQGPEFLTYFQNEAQLEKSRLLSDRFSAERPKGSFSTLEIQRTEQGDSAMYLCASSLEGTSGRETQYFGPGTRLLVL.

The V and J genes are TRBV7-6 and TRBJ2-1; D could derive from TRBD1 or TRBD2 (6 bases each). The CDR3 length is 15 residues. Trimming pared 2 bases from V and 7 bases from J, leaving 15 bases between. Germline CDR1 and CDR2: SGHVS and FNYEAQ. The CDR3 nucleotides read TGTGCCAGCAGCTTAAGGTCGGGGGCAAAGAATGAGCAGTTCTTC. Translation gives CASSLRSGAKNEQFF.

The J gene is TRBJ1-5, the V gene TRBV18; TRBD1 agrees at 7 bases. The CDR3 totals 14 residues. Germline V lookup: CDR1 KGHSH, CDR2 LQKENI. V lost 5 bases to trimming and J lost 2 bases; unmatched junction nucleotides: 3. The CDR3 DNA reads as TGTGCCAGCTCAGTAGGGGGCGGCAATCAGCCCCAGCATTTT. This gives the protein CASSVGGGNQPQHF.

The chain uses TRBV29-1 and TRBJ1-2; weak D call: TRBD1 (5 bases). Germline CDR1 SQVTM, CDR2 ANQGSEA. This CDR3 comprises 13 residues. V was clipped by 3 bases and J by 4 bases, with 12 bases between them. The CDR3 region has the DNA TGCAGCGTTGAGGAAGGGGCGGGCTATGGCTACACCTTC. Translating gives CSVEEGAGYGYTF.

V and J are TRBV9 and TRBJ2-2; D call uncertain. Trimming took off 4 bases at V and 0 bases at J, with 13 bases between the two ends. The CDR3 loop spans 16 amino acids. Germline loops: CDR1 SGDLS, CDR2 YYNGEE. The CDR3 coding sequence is TGTGCCAGCAGCCCCTCCGGACGGACGAACACCGGGGAGCTGTTTTTT. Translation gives CASSPSGRTNTGELFF.

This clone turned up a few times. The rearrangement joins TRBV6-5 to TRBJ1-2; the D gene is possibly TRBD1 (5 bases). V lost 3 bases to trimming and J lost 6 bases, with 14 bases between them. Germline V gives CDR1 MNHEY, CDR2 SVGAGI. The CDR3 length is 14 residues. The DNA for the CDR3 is TGTGCCAGCAGTTATGCGGGGGGGTCTAATGGCTACACCTTC. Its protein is CASSYAGGSNGYTF.

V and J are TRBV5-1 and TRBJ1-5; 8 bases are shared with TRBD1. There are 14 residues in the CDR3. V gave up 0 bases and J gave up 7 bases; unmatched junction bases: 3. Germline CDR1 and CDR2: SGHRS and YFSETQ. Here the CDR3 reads CASSLGTGSQPQHF. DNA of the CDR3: TGCGCCAGCAGCTTGGGGACAGGGTCCCAGCCCCAGCATTTT. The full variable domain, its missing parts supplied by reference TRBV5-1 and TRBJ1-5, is KAGVTQTPRYLIKTRGQQVTLSCSPISGHRSVSWYQQTPGQGLQFLFEYFSETQRNKGNFPGRFSGRQFSNSRSEMNVSTLELGDSALYLCASSLGTGSQPQHFGDGTRLSIL.

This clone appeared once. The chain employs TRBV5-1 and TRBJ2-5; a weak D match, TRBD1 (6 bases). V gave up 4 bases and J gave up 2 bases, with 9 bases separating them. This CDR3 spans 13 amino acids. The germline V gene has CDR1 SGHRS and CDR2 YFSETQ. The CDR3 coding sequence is TGCGCCAGCAGCCGGGACATTCAAGAGACCCAGTACTTC. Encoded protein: CASSRDIQETQYF.

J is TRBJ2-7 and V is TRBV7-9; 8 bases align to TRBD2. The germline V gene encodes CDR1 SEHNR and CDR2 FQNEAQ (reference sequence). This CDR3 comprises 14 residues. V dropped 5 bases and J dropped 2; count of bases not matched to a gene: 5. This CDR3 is CASSPGLETYEQYF. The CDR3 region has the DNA TGTGCCAGCAGCCCGGGACTAGAGACCTACGAGCAGTACTTC.

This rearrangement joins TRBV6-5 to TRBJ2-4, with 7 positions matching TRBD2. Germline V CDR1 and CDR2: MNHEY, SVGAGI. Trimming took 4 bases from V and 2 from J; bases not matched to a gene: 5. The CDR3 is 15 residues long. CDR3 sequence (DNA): TGTGCCAGCAGTTTAGGGAGGGTGACCAAAAACATTCAGTACTTC. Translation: CASSLGRVTKNIQYF.

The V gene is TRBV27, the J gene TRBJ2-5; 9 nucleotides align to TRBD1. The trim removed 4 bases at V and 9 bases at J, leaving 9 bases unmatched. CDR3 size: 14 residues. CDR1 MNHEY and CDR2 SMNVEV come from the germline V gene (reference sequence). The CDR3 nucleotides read TGTGCCAGCAGTTACTCCGGGACAGGGAGGTCCCAGTACTTC. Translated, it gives CASSYSGTGRSQYF.

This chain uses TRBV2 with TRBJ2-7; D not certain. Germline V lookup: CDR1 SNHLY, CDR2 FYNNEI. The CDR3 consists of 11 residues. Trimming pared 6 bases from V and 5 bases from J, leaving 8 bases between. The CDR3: CASRTRNEQYF. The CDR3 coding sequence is TGTGCCAGCAGGACGCGAAACGAGCAGTACTTC.